A single T cell receptor beta chain is shown here with its context. Isolated RNA was reverse transcribed into cDNA used as the sequencing template. Profiled with immunoSEQ multiplex PCR; TCRdb holds only in-frame clones, not every one. In the table there are some 82,000 clones, roughly 51% of which are singletons. This entry belongs to a study of CD8+ T cells in alopecia areata. V was trimmed by 2 bases and J by 4 bases, leaving 7 bases between them. From germline, CDR1 is SGDLS and CDR2 YYNGEE. There are 12 residues in the CDR3. The chain recombines TRBV9 with TRBJ2-7, with TRBD1 as a possible D gene (5 bases). The specimen was NKG2D-high CD8+ T cells sorted from blood. The receptor was derived from a human donor with alopecia areata. The CDR3 nucleotides are TGTGCCAGCAGCGTGACAGATTACGAGCAGTACTTC. The encoded protein is CASSVTDYEQYF.